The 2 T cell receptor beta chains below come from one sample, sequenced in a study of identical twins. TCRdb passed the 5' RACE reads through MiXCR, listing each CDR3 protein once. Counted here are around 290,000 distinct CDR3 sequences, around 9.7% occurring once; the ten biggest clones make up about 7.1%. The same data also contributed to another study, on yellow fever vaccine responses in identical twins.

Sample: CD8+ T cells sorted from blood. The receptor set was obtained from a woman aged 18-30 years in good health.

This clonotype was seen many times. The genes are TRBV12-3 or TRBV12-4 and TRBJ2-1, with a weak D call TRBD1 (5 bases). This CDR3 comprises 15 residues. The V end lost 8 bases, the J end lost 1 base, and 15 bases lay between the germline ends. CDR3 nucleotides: TGTGCCAGCTCCCAGGCGGCAGGGTCCTACAATGAGCAGTTCTTC. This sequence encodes CASSQAAGSYNEQFF.

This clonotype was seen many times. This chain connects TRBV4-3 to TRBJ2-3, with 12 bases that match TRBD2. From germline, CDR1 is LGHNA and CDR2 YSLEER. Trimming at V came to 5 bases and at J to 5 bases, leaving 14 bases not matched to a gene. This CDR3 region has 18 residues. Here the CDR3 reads CASSSRTSGAFLVDTQYF. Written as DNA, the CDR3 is TGCGCCAGCAGCTCGAGGACTAGCGGGGCCTTTTTGGTAGATACGCAGTATTTT.